The rows below give T cell receptor beta chains drawn from one sample of a study of CXCR3-negative and CXCR3-positive naive CD8 T cells. TCRdb derives one entry per CDR3 protein from the 5' RACE reads, leaving out DNA. Its listing shows over 100,000 distinct CDR3 sequences. The sequencing sample was made of naive CXCR3+ CD8+ T cells from blood. Receptor source: a human donor in good health. Some clones in this sample may be carry-over from other donors' samples. The CDR3 runs from the conserved cysteine through the conserved F or W.

J gene,V gene,CDR3 protein
TRBJ2-1,TRBV29-1,CSVEDLLRETYNEQFF
TRBJ1-1,TRBV19,CASSIRPTNTEAFF
TRBJ2-1,TRBV7-9,CASSLEGTGGGEQFF
TRBJ2-1,TRBV4-3,CASSQGRGRNEQFF
TRBJ2-7,TRBV29-1,CSVEGQGIHEQYF
TRBJ1-1,TRBV20-1,CSARAWTDEAFF
TRBJ2-3,TRBV5-1,CASSLGQGATDTQYF
TRBJ2-7,TRBV27,CASSSYRSSYEQYF
TRBJ2-7,TRBV7-3,CASSLWGGPTYEQYF
TRBJ2-5,TRBV7-6,CASSSSFLAGGRQETQYF
TRBJ2-2,TRBV10-3,CAITAGHTGELFF
TRBJ1-1,TRBV12-3/TRBV12-4,CASSPDGNTEAFF
TRBJ2-5,TRBV12-3/TRBV12-4,CASSLGPNPRETQYF
TRBJ1-6,TRBV20-1,CSARATGQGVSPLHF
TRBJ2-1,TRBV5-5,CAPHPSRSVLYNEQFF
TRBJ2-3,TRBV29-1,CSALSGYTDTQYF
TRBJ2-1,TRBV7-3,CASSLGTGDINEQFF
TRBJ2-5,TRBV14,CASSQVLYGETQYF
TRBJ2-7,TRBV2,CASSAATSYEQYF
TRBJ2-1,TRBV5-6,CASSVGVTGGYNEQFF
TRBJ2-2,TRBV5-6,CASSQSGGATGELFF
TRBJ2-7,TRBV29-1,CSVEGQGPYEQYF
TRBJ2-7,TRBV7-2,CASSLFDPAYEQYF
TRBJ2-1,TRBV20-1,CSARGLTSGYNEQFF
TRBJ1-2,TRBV29-1,CSVDPAAEYYGYTF
TRBJ2-7,TRBV20-1,CSASRFPAGDPSEQYF
TRBJ2-3,TRBV5-5,CASSLDSRLVDTQYF
TRBJ2-5,TRBV9,CASSGEDSSFRSQYF
TRBJ1-1,TRBV2,CASIDSPIPPYTEAFF
TRBJ2-5,TRBV6-2/TRBV6-3,CASSYSILAGGQETQYF
TRBJ2-1,TRBV5-1,CASSLVARHNEQFF
TRBJ1-6,TRBV28,CARIPHLSSDSPLHF